Each of the 14 T cell receptor beta chains below was sequenced from the same sample in a study of a mutant IDH1 vaccine in newly diagnosed glioma. Profiled with immunoSEQ multiplex PCR; TCRdb holds only in-frame clones, not every one. The table includes just over 80,000 clones, roughly 85% detected once. Their antigens are not known. The time point denotes: week 23, last vaccination. Each dose of the vaccine consisted of 300 ug of mutant IDH1 20-mer peptide, with topical imiquimod. Material: PBMCs, obtained from a glioma patient whose treatment included an IDH1 peptide vaccine. The origin of the receptors is a man under 40 with glioma. Some clones in this sample may be carry-over from other donors' samples.

The V and J genes are TRBV28 and TRBJ2-3, with 10 bases aligning to TRBD2. The CDR3 consists of 19 residues. From germline, CDR1 is MDHEN and CDR2 SYDVKM. The V and J ends lost 3 bases and 1 base, in that order; junction bases with no gene match: 13. The CDR3 region is CASSFPLPSGGHRTDTQYF. The CDR3, as DNA: TGTGCCAGCAGTTTCCCTTTACCTAGCGGGGGCCACCGCACAGATACGCAGTATTTT. The full variable domain, its missing parts supplied by reference TRBV28 and TRBJ2-3, is DVKVTQSSRYLVKRTGEKVFLECVQDMDHENMFWYRQDPGLGLRLIYFSYDVKMKEKGDIPEGYSVSREKKERFSLILESASTNQTSMYLCASSFPLPSGGHRTDTQYFGPGTRLTVL.

The chain joins TRBV4-1 to TRBJ2-3; TRBD2 is a possible D gene (6 bases). The CDR3 length is 13 residues. V lost 4 bases and J lost 14, with 19 bases in between. The germline CDR1 and CDR2 sequences are MGHRA and YSYEKL. The CDR3 protein is CASSPYGQRARYF. CDR3 nucleotide sequence: TGCGCCAGCAGCCCCTACGGCCAGCGGGCAAGGTATTTT.

The gene calls are TRBV28 and TRBJ2-5; 8 bases are a match to TRBD2. Germline lookup yields CDR1 MDHEN and CDR2 SYDVKM. V lost 5 bases to trimming and J lost 1 base; unmatched junction nucleotides: 6. The CDR3 runs 15 residues. CDR3 sequence (DNA): TGTGCCAGCAGTGAACCACTAGCGGCCCAAGAGACCCAGTACTTC. This encodes CASSEPLAAQETQYF.

The chain couples TRBV7-9 to TRBJ2-1; 13 positions agree with TRBD2. This CDR3 has 16 amino acids. The germline gives CDR1 SEHNR, CDR2 FQNEAQ (reference sequence). Trimming removed 5 bases from V and 10 bases from J; junction bases left unmatched: 11. In DNA, the CDR3 is TGTGCCAGCAGCCCCCGGACTAGCGGGGGAATTTGGGAGCAGTTCTTC. Its translation: CASSPRTSGGIWEQFF.

The chain joins TRBV5-1 to TRBJ1-1; 9 bases are shared with TRBD1. After removal of 4 bases from V and 5 bases from J, the junction contained 9 bases not matched to a gene. The CDR3 is 15 amino acids. Germline CDR1 is SGHRS and CDR2 is YFSETQ. The CDR3 DNA sequence: TGCGCCAGCAGCGCCGGGACAGGGATGGGTACTGAAGCTTTCTTT. It codes for CASSAGTGMGTEAFF. The full variable domain, in which reference TRBV5-1 and TRBJ1-1 provide the parts outside the CDR3, is KAGVTQTPRYLIKTRGQQVTLSCSPISGHRSVSWYQQTPGQGLQFLFEYFSETQRNKGNFPGRFSGRQFSNSRSEMNVSTLELGDSALYLCASSAGTGMGTEAFFGQGTRLTVV.

The V and J genes are TRBV19 and TRBJ1-5; no clear D gene. Germline values: CDR1 LNHDA, CDR2 SQIVND (reference sequence). The CDR3 covers 15 residues. Trimming shortened V by 1 base and J by 5 bases, and 12 bases separated the two germline ends. The CDR3 spells CASSIGLREDQPQHF. The CDR3 coding sequence is TGTGCCAGTAGTATAGGGTTGAGGGAGGATCAGCCCCAGCATTTT.

In this sample, this clone turned up once. This rearrangement joins TRBV7-2 to TRBJ2-1, with TRBD2 matching 7 bases. CDR1 and CDR2 from the germline V gene are SGHTA and FQGNSA. The CDR3 has 14 amino acids. V was pared by 3 bases and J by 5 bases, with 4 bases of the junction left unmatched. The CDR3 here is CASSLGLADNEQFF. Here the CDR3 DNA reads TGTGCCAGCAGCTTGGGGCTAGCGGACAATGAGCAGTTCTTC.

The chain carries TRBV27 and TRBJ2-3, with D tentatively TRBD2 (5 bases). The V end lost 4 bases, the J end lost 1 base, and 15 bases lay between the germline ends. The CDR3 has 16 residues. Germline V CDR1 and CDR2: MNHEY, SMNVEV (reference sequence). The CDR3 reads CASSSPDGLRTDTQYF. In DNA, the CDR3 is TGTGCCAGCAGTTCGCCAGACGGACTTCGCACAGATACGCAGTATTTT.

The chain uses TRBV6-1 and TRBJ2-7, with D possibly TRBD1 on 6 matching bases. The CDR3 has 14 amino acids. CDR1 and CDR2 from the germline V gene are MNHNS and SASEGT. Trimming cost V 6 bases and J 2 bases, with 14 bases left between them. The CDR3 region has the DNA TGTGCCAGCAGGACGACAAAGGGGGCCTACGAGCAGTACTTC. This sequence encodes CASRTTKGAYEQYF.

This chain links TRBV7-2 with TRBJ2-1; D unresolved. V was pared by 4 bases and J by 1 base, with 11 bases between. The CDR3 consists of 15 residues. Germline V lookup: CDR1 SGHTA, CDR2 FQGNSA. DNA of the CDR3: TGTGCCAGCAGCTCCGCTGCCTCATCCTACAATGAGCAGTTCTTC. Translation: CASSSAASSYNEQFF. Together with reference TRBV7-2 and TRBJ2-1, the CDR3 gives the full variable domain: GAGVSQSPSNKVTEKGKDVELRCDPISGHTALYWYRQSLGQGLEFLIYFQGNSAPDKSGLPSDRFSAERTGGSVSTLTIQRTQQEDSAVYLCASSSAASSYNEQFFGPGTRLTVL.

This chain joins TRBV6-1 and TRBJ2-1; possibly TRBD1 for D (6 bases). V was clipped by 7 bases and J by 9 bases, with 16 bases between them. Germline V gene data show CDR1 as MNHNS and CDR2 as SASEGT. The CDR3 contains 13 residues. The CDR3 nucleotides are TGTGCCAGCACCAAAAGCATACAGGGTGAGCAGTTCTTC. The encoded protein is CASTKSIQGEQFF.

V gene TRBV29-1 combines with J gene TRBJ1-1, with no clear D. This CDR3 spans 13 amino acids. V was trimmed by 4 bases and J by 4 bases, leaving 13 bases between them. Germline-derived CDR1 and CDR2 are SQVTM and ANQGSEA. This CDR3 reads CSVGTGGFTEAFF. The CDR3 coding sequence is TGCAGCGTTGGGACGGGAGGGTTCACTGAAGCTTTCTTT.

The V call is TRBV7-2, the J call TRBJ2-3, with D hard to call. The CDR3 loop spans 13 amino acids. Germline CDR1 SGHTA, CDR2 FQGNSA. Trimming removed 2 bases from V and 4 bases from J, with 7 bases in between. The CDR3 DNA is TGTGCCAGCAGCTTACAGTCCCCAGATACGCAGTATTTT. It encodes CASSLQSPDTQYF.

The chain joins TRBV7-2 to TRBJ2-3; D is unclear. The germline V gene has CDR1 SGHTA and CDR2 FQGNSA. The CDR3 runs 15 residues. V was cut by 1 base and J by 3 bases, with 11 bases left in between. CDR3 DNA: TGTGCCAGCAGCTTAGGGTTTGCGAGTACAGATACGCAGTATTTT. Amino acid sequence: CASSLGFASTDTQYF.